A single sample gave rise to the 30 T cell receptor beta chains below, sequenced in a study of blood T cell repertoires in COVID-19. Sequenced by immunoSEQ multiplex PCR; TCRdb stores in-frame clones only, minus some. This table holds 430,000 or so clones, more than 70% found once. Source material: PBMCs or T cells enriched from blood (not recorded which). The receptors were sampled from a young woman who had been exposed to COVID-19.

The V gene is TRBV6-5, the J gene TRBJ2-7; 11 nucleotides agree with TRBD1. V trimming: 2 bases; J trimming: 7 bases; junction bases outside the gene matches: 7. The germline gives CDR1 MNHEY, CDR2 SVGAGI. The CDR3 is 15 residues long. The CDR3 DNA reads TGTGCCAGCAGTTACCTAGGACAGGGGGCGAAAGAGCAGTACTTC. Translated, it gives CASSYLGQGAKEQYF.

The chain has TRBV6-5 and TRBJ2-1, with D maybe TRBD2 (5 bases). This CDR3 region has 14 residues. Germline CDR1 is MNHEY and CDR2 is SVGAGI. The ends were cut back, 6 bases at V and 7 bases at J, with 16 bases in the middle. CDR3 in amino acids: CASRGLSRRNEQFF. The CDR3 nucleotides are TGTGCCAGCAGGGGCCTGAGTCGGAGGAATGAGCAGTTCTTC.

V usage is TRBV2 and J usage is TRBJ1-1, with TRBD1 identical over 10 bases. CDR1 SNHLY and CDR2 FYNNEI come from the germline V gene. There are 14 residues in the CDR3. With 4 bases clipped from V and 11 bases from J, the junction kept 10 bases outside the gene matches. The CDR3 DNA reads as TGTGCCAGCAGTGCCGGACAGGGGGTGGCTTGGGCTTTCTTT. Translated: CASSAGQGVAWAFF.

The chain combines TRBV4-3 with TRBJ1-6; D remains unclear. CDR1 is LGHNA and CDR2 is YSLEER in the germline V gene. The V gene lost 1 base and the J gene lost 9 bases, with 13 bases spanning the gap. There are 15 residues in the CDR3. The CDR3 here is CASSQVGALASPLHF. The CDR3 bases are TGCGCCAGCAGCCAAGTTGGAGCGCTGGCTTCACCCCTCCACTTT.

This clone came up a few times. The rearrangement joins TRBV29-1 to TRBJ2-7; 8 bases are a match to TRBD2. The germline V gene has CDR1 SQVTM and CDR2 ANQGSEA. The CDR3 runs 16 residues. Germline trimming cut 2 bases from V and 4 bases from J; bases unmatched to any gene: 13. The CDR3 is CSVEMWAGGSFYEQYF. Here the CDR3 DNA reads TGCAGCGTTGAAATGTGGGCGGGAGGATCTTTTTACGAGCAGTACTTC.

This clone was seen more than once but under ten times. The rearrangement links TRBV6-4 to TRBJ2-7; TRBD1 aligns across 10 bases. This CDR3 contains 17 residues. Losses at the gene ends were 0 bases for V and 3 bases for J; bases not matched to a gene: 8. Germline CDR1 and CDR2: MRHNA and SNTAGT. The CDR3, as DNA: TGTGCCAGCAGTGACTCTGCTGAGGACAGGGGGAGCTACGAGCAGTACTTC. Its translation is CASSDSAEDRGSYEQYF.

This sequence joins TRBV4-2 and TRBJ2-7, with 7 positions matching TRBD1. This CDR3 comprises 15 residues. Germline values: CDR1 LGHNA, CDR2 YNFKEQ. Trimming took 6 bases from V and 2 from J; bases not matched to a gene: 10. The CDR3 is CASSPGQAGTYEQYF. For the CDR3, the DNA is TGTGCCAGCAGTCCTGGACAGGCAGGGACCTACGAGCAGTACTTC.

This chain uses TRBV28 with TRBJ1-3, with D unresolved. Germline V gene sequence: CDR1 MDHEN, CDR2 SYDVKM. Trimming pared 7 bases from V and 0 bases from J, leaving 10 bases between. This CDR3 is built from 14 residues. The CDR3 loop reads CASNGRDSGNTIYF. CDR3 in DNA: TGTGCCAGCAACGGGAGGGACTCTGGAAACACCATATATTTT.

In this sample, this clone turned up once. CDR3 bases: TGTGCCAGCAGCGGACAGGGGACTGGGAACACTGAAGCTTTCTTT. Protein: CASSGQGTGNTEAFF. V is TRBV2 and J is TRBJ1-1; TRBD1 agrees at 9 bases. The ends lost 6 bases at V and 1 base at J; junction bases unmatched: 6. This CDR3 comprises 15 residues. Germline V gives CDR1 SNHLY, CDR2 FYNNEI.

The chain carries TRBV5-1 and TRBJ2-7; tentatively, D is TRBD2 (6 bases). V was shortened by 4 bases and J by 2 bases, with 13 bases between the two germline ends. Germline CDR1 reads SGHRS; CDR2 reads YFSETQ. CDR3 size: 14 residues. For the CDR3, the DNA is TGCGCCAGCAGCCCCCTTTCGGGGGCCTACGAGCAGTACTTC. It is translated as CASSPLSGAYEQYF. Combining the CDR3 with reference TRBV5-1 and TRBJ2-7 gives the whole variable domain KAGVTQTPRYLIKTRGQQVTLSCSPISGHRSVSWYQQTPGQGLQFLFEYFSETQRNKGNFPGRFSGRQFSNSRSEMNVSTLELGDSALYLCASSPLSGAYEQYFGPGTRLTVT.

The CDR3 region is CASSFVTGPYSNQPQHF. The DNA for the CDR3 is TGTGCCAGCAGCTTTGTAACAGGACCCTATAGCAATCAGCCCCAGCATTTT. This chain links TRBV7-9 with TRBJ1-5, with D perhaps matching TRBD1 (5 bases). The CDR3 has 17 residues. Per the germline V gene, CDR1 is SEHNR and CDR2 is FQNEAQ (reference sequence). V lost 3 bases to trimming and J lost 0 bases, with 15 bases between them.

V gene TRBV7-9 combines with J gene TRBJ1-2; D possibly corresponds to TRBD1 (6 bases). Germline CDR1 is SEHNR and CDR2 is FQNEAQ (reference sequence). Trimming cost V 1 base and J 6 bases, with 15 bases left between them. CDR3 length: 15 amino acids. This chain's CDR3 is CASSLEQGTPNGYTF. Written as DNA, the CDR3 is TGTGCCAGCAGCTTAGAACAGGGTACTCCAAATGGCTACACCTTC.

This clone was detected once. The rearrangement links TRBV5-6 to TRBJ1-5; TRBD1 matches 9 bases. CDR1 SGHDT and CDR2 YYEEEE come from the germline V gene. V dropped 0 bases and J dropped 4; count of bases not matched to a gene: 2. The CDR3 has 15 amino acids. The CDR3 bases are TGTGCCAGCAGCTTGGGGGGGACAGGGAATCAGCCCCAGCATTTT. Translating it yields CASSLGGTGNQPQHF.

The rearrangement joins TRBV25-1 to TRBJ2-1; D ambiguous. Trimming cost V 4 bases and J 8 bases, with 15 bases left between them. There are 14 residues in the CDR3. From germline, CDR1 is MGHDK and CDR2 SYGVNS. CDR3 nucleotide sequence: TGTGCCAGCAGTGGCCCCCTCGGAGTCGATGAGCAGTTCTTC. Protein product: CASSGPLGVDEQFF. The whole variable domain, filled in from reference TRBV25-1 and TRBJ2-1, reads EADIYQTPRYLVIGTGKKITLECSQTMGHDKMYWYQQDPGMELHLIHYSYGVNSTEKGDLSSESTVSRIRTEHFPLTLESARPSHTSQYLCASSGPLGVDEQFFGPGTRLTVL.

The chain joins TRBV5-1 to TRBJ1-4; D remains unclear. With 4 bases removed from V and 1 base from J, the gap between germline ends came to 11 bases. The CDR3 is 15 residues long. Germline CDR1 reads SGHRS; CDR2 reads YFSETQ. The CDR3 nucleotides read TGCGCCAGCAGCAGAAATACGGTAACTAATGAAAAACTGTTTTTT. Amino acid sequence: CASSRNTVTNEKLFF.

Of note for this clone: The same CDR3 is also encoded by other DNA sequences in this sample. The chain joins TRBV20-1 to TRBJ1-2; possibly TRBD1 for D (5 bases). CDR1 is DFQATT, CDR2 SNEGSKA, per germline (reference sequence). V was trimmed by 3 bases and J by 11 bases, leaving 13 bases between them. This CDR3 has 11 residues. Written as DNA, the CDR3 is TGCAGTGCTAGCCCTCCGGGGGGGTACACCTTC. Translation gives CSASPPGGYTF.

This chain connects TRBV6-1 to TRBJ2-1, with D perhaps TRBD2 (7 bases). Germline CDR1 reads MNHNS; CDR2 reads SASEGT. The CDR3 is 13 amino acids. The germline V and J ends were trimmed by 0 bases and 15 bases, with 15 bases remaining between them. CDR3 amino acids: CASSEAGGGLGFF. The CDR3 DNA reads as TGTGCCAGCAGTGAAGCGGGAGGGGGTCTGGGGTTCTTC.

The V call is TRBV27, the J call TRBJ2-7; 13 bases are a match to TRBD2. V shed 7 bases, J shed 5 bases, and the junction held 14 bases outside the gene matches. Germline lookup yields CDR1 MNHEY and CDR2 SMNVEV (reference sequence). This CDR3 has 17 amino acids. CDR3 bases: TGTGCCAGCACCACCGGACTAGCGGGAGTTCAACGGGACGAGCAGTACTTC. It yields the protein CASTTGLAGVQRDEQYF.

V is TRBV19 and J is TRBJ2-1; 9 bases fit TRBD2. There are 15 residues in the CDR3. V lost 2 bases, J lost 4 bases, and 3 bases stayed unmatched. Germline CDR1 and CDR2: LNHDA and SQIVND (reference sequence). The CDR3 sequence: CASSIMLAGYNEQFF. Here the CDR3 DNA reads TGTGCCAGTAGTATAATGCTAGCGGGGTACAATGAGCAGTTCTTC.

The chain employs TRBV1 and TRBJ1-5; the table's D call, TRBD1, has no DNA check behind it. TRBV1 is a pseudogene locus. This CDR3 has 20 residues. The CDR3 sequence: CTSSQDLPGLTGDSNQPQHF. In DNA, the CDR3 is TGCACCAGCAGCCAAGACCTCCCCGGTTTAACAGGGGATAGCAATCAGCCCCAGCATTTT.

This clone was counted once. The chain carries TRBV2 and TRBJ2-3; D is perhaps TRBD2 (6 bases). The germline V gene has CDR1 SNHLY and CDR2 FYNNEI. V was pared by 4 bases and J by 1 base, with 9 bases between. The CDR3 loop spans 14 amino acids. The CDR3 DNA reads as TGTGCCAGCAGTGGCGGGATCCGCACAGATACGCAGTATTTT. Translated: CASSGGIRTDTQYF.

This clone has a single count. The chain carries TRBV7-3 and TRBJ1-1; TRBD1 aligns across 7 bases. Germline trimming cut 3 bases from V and 1 base from J; bases unmatched to any gene: 2. The CDR3 is 14 amino acids. CDR1 and CDR2 from the germline V gene are SGHTA and FQGTGA. This chain's CDR3 is CASSLGDRNTEAFF. As DNA, the CDR3 is TGTGCCAGCAGCTTGGGGGACAGGAACACTGAAGCTTTCTTT.

The chain joins TRBV5-4 to TRBJ2-1; possible D gene TRBD1, 5 bases. Per the germline V gene, CDR1 is SGHNT and CDR2 is YYREEE (reference sequence). The ends were cut back, 7 bases at V and 0 bases at J, with 11 bases in the middle. The CDR3 contains 14 residues. The CDR3 is CASWGWGSYNEQFF. CDR3 DNA: TGTGCCAGCTGGGGCTGGGGCTCCTACAATGAGCAGTTCTTC.

The V and J genes are TRBV7-6 and TRBJ2-2, with 7 bases identical to TRBD1. The CDR3 length is 16 residues. The ends lost 1 base at V and 5 bases at J; junction bases unmatched: 7. CDR1 is SGHVS, CDR2 FNYEAQ, per germline. The CDR3 DNA follows: TGTGCCAGCAGCTTAGAAGCAGGGGGAAGTACCGGGGAGCTGTTTTTT. Translation: CASSLEAGGSTGELFF.

The rearrangement joins TRBV6-2 or TRBV6-3 to TRBJ2-7; the match to TRBD1 covers 7 bases. V trimming: 5 bases; J trimming: 2 bases; junction bases outside the gene matches: 9. CDR3 length: 15 residues. Germline CDR1 MNHEY, CDR2 SVGEGT. CDR3: CASSLTGTAAYEQYF. The CDR3 DNA reads as TGTGCCAGCAGTCTGACCGGGACAGCTGCCTACGAGCAGTACTTC.

This chain uses TRBV11-2 with TRBJ2-7, with TRBD2 matching over 15 bases. This CDR3 is 17 amino acids long. The J segment lost 7 bases and the V segment lost 9 bases, leaving 16 bases of the junction unmatched. Germline CDR1 SGHAT, CDR2 FQNNGV. CDR3: CASMGLRTSGGAREQYF. Written as DNA, the CDR3 is TGTGCCAGTATGGGACTTAGGACTAGCGGGGGGGCTCGTGAGCAGTACTTC.

J is TRBJ2-7 and V is TRBV7-6; 7 bases are shared with TRBD2. Germline-derived CDR1 and CDR2 are SGHVS and FNYEAQ. The CDR3 covers 17 residues. V shed 6 bases and J 2 bases; nucleotides not matched to a gene: 16. In DNA, the CDR3 is TGTGCCAGCAGTCCCCGGGGTAGTGGCGGGGGTACCTACGAGCAGTACTTC. Encoded protein: CASSPRGSGGGTYEQYF.

The chain carries TRBV15 and TRBJ2-5; D is perhaps TRBD1 (6 bases). Trimming took off 1 base at V and 3 bases at J, with 12 bases between the two ends. Germline V gene lookup returns CDR1 LNHNV and CDR2 YYDKDF (reference sequence). The CDR3 runs to 15 residues. CDR3 sequence: CATSRGPGEEETQYF. CDR3 in DNA: TGTGCCACCAGCAGAGGACCAGGGGAAGAAGAGACCCAGTACTTC.

This sequence joins TRBV2 and TRBJ2-7, with a possible D match to TRBD2 (5 bases). The CDR3 loop spans 13 amino acids. Germline assignment: CDR1 SNHLY and CDR2 FYNNEI. Trimming cost V 3 bases and J 5 bases, with 11 bases left between them. CDR3 coding DNA: TGTGCCAGCAGTGATTCCGGGGTCCACGAGCAGTACTTC. Its translation: CASSDSGVHEQYF.

V usage is TRBV15 and J usage is TRBJ1-5; D not certain. There are 14 residues in the CDR3. V was shortened by 0 bases and J by 9 bases, with 12 bases between the two germline ends. CDR1 LNHNV and CDR2 YYDKDF come from the germline V gene (reference sequence). The CDR3 DNA reads TGTGCCACCAGCAGAGATCCCCAGTCTTGGCCCCAGCATTTT. Translation gives CATSRDPQSWPQHF.